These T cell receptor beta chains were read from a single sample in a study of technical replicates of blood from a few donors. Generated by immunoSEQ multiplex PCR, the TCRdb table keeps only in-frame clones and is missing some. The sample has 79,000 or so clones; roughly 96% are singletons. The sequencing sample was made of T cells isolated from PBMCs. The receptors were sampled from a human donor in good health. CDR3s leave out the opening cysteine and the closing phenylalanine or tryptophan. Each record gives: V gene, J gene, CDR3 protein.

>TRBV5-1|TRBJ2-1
ASSLARESSYNEQF
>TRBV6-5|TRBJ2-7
ASSRERVYEQY
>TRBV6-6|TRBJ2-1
ASTLRDEQF
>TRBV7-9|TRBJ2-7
ASSYEASSSYEQY
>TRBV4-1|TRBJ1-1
ASSQDPRVTEAF
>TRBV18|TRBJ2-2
ASSPPYGELF
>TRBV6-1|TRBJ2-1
ASRIAGSYNEQF
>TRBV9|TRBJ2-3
ASSADSNSDTQY
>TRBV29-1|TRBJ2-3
SGSTSGSSSQY
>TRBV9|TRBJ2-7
ASSAGGGLSYEQY
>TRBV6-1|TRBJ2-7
ASSEAGAIFYEQY
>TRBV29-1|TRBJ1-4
SAGQGFGEKLF
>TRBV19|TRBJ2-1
ASSRWLADNEQF
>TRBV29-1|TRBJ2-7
SVVVDSPLYEQY
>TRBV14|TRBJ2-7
ASSQEPGTGPYEQY
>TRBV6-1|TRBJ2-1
ASSELGGQASNEQF
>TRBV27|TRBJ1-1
ASSWQDSNTEAF
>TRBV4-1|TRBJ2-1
ASSQGLLTGGRNEQF
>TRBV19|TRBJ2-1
ASSIDRTSSYNEQF
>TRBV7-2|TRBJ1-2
ASATGTGYGYT
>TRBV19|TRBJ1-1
ASSIGVNTEAF
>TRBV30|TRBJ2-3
AWRQITDTQY
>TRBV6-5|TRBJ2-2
ASSFGRNTGELF
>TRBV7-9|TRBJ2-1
ASSKLGQSYNEQF
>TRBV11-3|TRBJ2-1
ASSRQDFLNEQF
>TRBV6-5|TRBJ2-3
ASRNTAGGGKY
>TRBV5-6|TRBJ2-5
ASRYQGGRETQY
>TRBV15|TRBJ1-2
ATSLRGYRENYGYT
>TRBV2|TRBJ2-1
ASSGTSGAYNEQF
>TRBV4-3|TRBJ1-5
ASSPGTKGQPQH
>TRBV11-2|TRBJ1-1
ASSYYLNTEAF
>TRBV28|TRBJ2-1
ASSLELAGYNEQF
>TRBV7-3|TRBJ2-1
ASSGTSGEYNEQF
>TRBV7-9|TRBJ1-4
ASSSGQGATNEKLF
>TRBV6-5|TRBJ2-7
ASSGLAGGIYEQY
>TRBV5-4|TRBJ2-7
ASSPTGGSYEQY
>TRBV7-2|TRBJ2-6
ASSPVGLGANVLT
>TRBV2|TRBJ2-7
ASSDKGVYYEQY
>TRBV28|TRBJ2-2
ASSQERELDTGELF
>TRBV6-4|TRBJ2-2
ASSPEGEPNTGELF
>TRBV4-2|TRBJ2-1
ASSQATSGTREGEQF
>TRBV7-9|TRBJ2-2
ASSQGSGSWSTGELF
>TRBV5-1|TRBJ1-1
ASSLEQLNTEAF
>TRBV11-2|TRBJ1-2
ASSYRQGLSYGYT
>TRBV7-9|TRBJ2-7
ASSSRGGYEQY
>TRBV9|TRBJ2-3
ASSVGTSGREADTQY
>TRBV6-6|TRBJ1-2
ASVVADGYT
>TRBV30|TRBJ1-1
AWSVLTGYTEAF
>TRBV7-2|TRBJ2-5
ASSLDGSVKTQY
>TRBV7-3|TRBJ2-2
ASSLGLAGLTGELF
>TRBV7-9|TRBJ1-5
ASNKKQYSNQPQH
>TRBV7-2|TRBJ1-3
ASSLSLSGNTIY
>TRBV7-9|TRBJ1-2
ASSYPGQGNVGGYT